Below are 22 T cell receptor beta chains sequenced from a single sample in a study of shared clonotypes between healthy human individuals (dated by TCRdb to about 2020). Libraries were made using the immunoSEQ multiplex PCR assay. In its TCRdb copy, this immuneACCESS table keeps in-frame sequences only and misses some clones. Where compared with another copy, unresolved V genes explain less than half of these, and the others have no known cause. The sample table shows about 2 million clones, and about 94% are seen once. The ten most abundant clones make up more than 0.95% of the sample. CD8 naive samples consisted of CD45RO-negative cells that were positively selected for CCR7, yielding a CD45RA+CCR7+ population without TemRA cells. The sample was naive CD8+ T cells sorted from blood. According to the study, the label for this sample's cell subset or site signals: CD45RA+CCR7+. The receptors derive from a man in his late teens or twenties in good health.

The chain joins TRBV6-1 to TRBJ1-3; tentatively, D is TRBD1 (5 bases). Germline CDR1 MNHNS, CDR2 SASEGT. Trimming cost V 2 bases and J 0 bases, with 8 bases left between them. The CDR3 extends over 15 amino acids. The CDR3 loop is CASSEFGGSGNTIYF. The CDR3 DNA reads TGTGCCAGCAGTGAATTCGGGGGCTCTGGAAACACCATATATTTT.

The gene calls are TRBV5-6 and TRBJ2-3; D unclear. V was shortened by 3 bases and J by 0 bases, with 17 bases between the two germline ends. The CDR3 spans 17 residues. Germline V gene lookup returns CDR1 SGHDT and CDR2 YYEEEE. As DNA, the CDR3 is TGTGCCAGCAGCTCACAAATACTCGGATGGAGCACAGATACGCAGTATTTT. Translation gives CASSSQILGWSTDTQYF.

The chain couples TRBV18 to TRBJ1-3; D gene ambiguous. The CDR3 contains 12 residues. Germline assignment: CDR1 KGHSH and CDR2 LQKENI. Trimming left V 3 bases short and J 3 bases short, with 3 bases between. CDR3 loop: CASSPDGNTIYF. The DNA for the CDR3 is TGTGCCAGCTCACCGGATGGAAACACCATATATTTT.

V usage is TRBV9 and J usage is TRBJ2-3; 8 bases agree with TRBD2. CDR3 length equals 16 residues. Losses at the gene ends were 4 bases for V and 0 bases for J; bases not matched to a gene: 7. Germline V gene lookup returns CDR1 SGDLS and CDR2 YYNGEE. CDR3 sequence reads: CASSPFGGGSTDTQYF. In nucleotides, the CDR3 is TGTGCCAGCAGCCCCTTCGGGGGGGGGAGCACAGATACGCAGTATTTT.

The CDR3 sequence: CASSQEGGAPYYGYTF. In DNA, the CDR3 is TGCGCCAGCAGCCAAGAAGGGGGGGCCCCATACTATGGCTACACCTTC. This chain uses TRBV4-3 with TRBJ1-2, with a weak D call TRBD1 (6 bases). Germline V CDR1 and CDR2: LGHNA, YSLEER. This CDR3 comprises 16 residues. Trimming pared 0 bases from V and 3 bases from J, leaving 14 bases between.

The CDR3 coding sequence is TGTGCCAGCAGCGGGACAGCGAACACCGGGGAGCTGTTTTTT. This codes for CASSGTANTGELFF. The chain recombines TRBV9 with TRBJ2-2; the D gene is possibly TRBD1 (6 bases). The germline V gene encodes CDR1 SGDLS and CDR2 YYNGEE. CDR3 length: 14 residues. Trimming took 3 bases from V and 0 from J, leaving 6 bases between them.

This clone was counted once. This chain connects TRBV27 to TRBJ2-2; possible D gene TRBD1, 5 bases. Germline V lookup: CDR1 MNHEY, CDR2 SMNVEV (reference sequence). Deletions cut 3 bases from V and 0 bases from J, with 8 bases between. This CDR3 has 15 residues. CDR3: CASSFRTPNTGELFF. For the CDR3, the DNA is TGTGCCAGCAGTTTCCGGACACCGAACACCGGGGAGCTGTTTTTT.

Comment on this clone: Other DNA sequences in the same sample also yield this CDR3. The rearrangement uses TRBV28 and TRBJ2-5; possibly TRBD2 for D (7 bases). Per germline, CDR1 MDHEN and CDR2 SYDVKM. The CDR3 loop spans 14 amino acids. Trimming shortened V by 1 base and J by 5 bases, and 11 bases separated the two germline ends. CDR3 DNA: TGTGCCAGCAGTTTATTAGGGGGGGACGAGACCCAGTACTTC. This translates into CASSLLGGDETQYF. Full variable domain (missing parts from reference TRBV28 and TRBJ2-5): DVKVTQSSRYLVKRTGEKVFLECVQDMDHENMFWYRQDPGLGLRLIYFSYDVKMKEKGDIPEGYSVSREKKERFSLILESASTNQTSMYLCASSLLGGDETQYFGPGTRLLVL.

This rearrangement joins TRBV7-9 to TRBJ1-2, with D perhaps matching TRBD1 (6 bases). The CDR3 has 14 amino acids. Between the trimmed V and J ends, which lost 4 bases and 4 bases, there was a span of 13 bases. Germline CDR1 SEHNR, CDR2 FQNEAQ (reference sequence). DNA for the CDR3: TGTGCCAGCAGCTCTCAACAGGGTGGCTATGGCTACACCTTC. This gives the protein CASSSQQGGYGYTF.

This sequence joins TRBV2 and TRBJ2-4; D is uncertain. The ends were cut back, 7 bases at V and 0 bases at J, with 13 bases in the middle. The CDR3 contains 15 residues. Germline CDR1 reads SNHLY; CDR2 reads FYNNEI. The CDR3 region has the DNA TGTGCCAGCAAATCAAGCGTACTAGCCAAAAACATTCAGTACTTC. Its translation: CASKSSVLAKNIQYF.

This clone was detected only once. V and J are TRBV4-1 and TRBJ2-1; possibly TRBD2 for D (5 bases). Germline assignment: CDR1 MGHRA and CDR2 YSYEKL. The CDR3 runs 16 residues. The V and J ends lost 1 base and 0 bases respectively, with 10 bases between them. The CDR3 spells CASSQASSYSYNEQFF. The CDR3 nucleotides read TGCGCCAGCAGCCAAGCTAGCAGTTACTCCTACAATGAGCAGTTCTTC.

The rearrangement links TRBV6-6 to TRBJ2-1; D gene unclear. Trimming left V 2 bases short and J 7 bases short, with 15 bases between. Germline V gene data show CDR1 as MNHNY and CDR2 as SVGAGI (reference sequence). CDR3 size: 15 residues. CDR3 sequence reads: CASSYGGPELNEQFF. The CDR3 DNA reads TGTGCCAGCAGTTACGGTGGCCCAGAACTGAATGAGCAGTTCTTC.

The chain links TRBV27 to TRBJ1-2, with 8 positions matching TRBD1. Germline V gene data show CDR1 as MNHEY and CDR2 as SMNVEV (reference sequence). V dropped 1 base and J dropped 4; count of bases not matched to a gene: 11. The CDR3 is 17 amino acids. DNA for the CDR3: TGTGCCAGCAGTTTATATCCAGGGGGCCCCCTTGCCTATGGCTACACCTTC. It translates to CASSLYPGGPLAYGYTF.

This chain links TRBV27 with TRBJ2-1; no clear D. Per the germline V gene, CDR1 is MNHEY and CDR2 is SMNVEV (reference sequence). Trimming removed 2 bases at V and 5 bases at J, with 16 bases between. This CDR3 comprises 16 residues. The CDR3 spells CASSLTGDKTNNEQFF. CDR3 DNA: TGTGCCAGCAGTTTAACCGGAGACAAGACAAACAATGAGCAGTTCTTC.

To note about this clone: Other DNA sequences in this specimen translate into the identical CDR3. This chain connects TRBV9 to TRBJ2-3; D not certain. Germline values: CDR1 SGDLS, CDR2 YYNGEE. The CDR3 runs 13 residues. V lost 3 bases, J lost 3 bases, and 8 bases lay in between. The CDR3 is CASSASGTDTQYF. CDR3 nucleotides: TGTGCCAGCAGCGCCTCCGGGACAGATACGCAGTATTTT.

This clone showed up just once. The rearrangement joins TRBV6-1 to TRBJ1-4, with a possible D match to TRBD1 (6 bases). CDR3 length: 14 residues. Germline V gene data show CDR1 as MNHNS and CDR2 as SASEGT. Trimming took 11 bases from V and 8 from J, leaving 21 bases between them. CDR3 protein: CALSRGGGGEKLFF. The CDR3 DNA reads as TGTGCCCTTAGCAGGGGCGGCGGAGGCGAAAAACTGTTTTTT.

With respect to this clone: At the DNA level, this CDR3 is encoded by other sequences in the same sample as well. The chain is built from TRBV7-9 and TRBJ2-3, with 8 bases identical to TRBD1. This CDR3 contains 14 residues. Per the germline V gene, CDR1 is SEHNR and CDR2 is FQNEAQ (reference sequence). The V and J ends lost 5 bases and 1 base, in that order; junction bases with no gene match: 2. The CDR3 region has the DNA TGTGCCAGCAGCCTGGGACAGGGCACAGATACGCAGTATTTT. It yields the protein CASSLGQGTDTQYF.

As for this clone: The sample has other DNA sequences that encode this CDR3 too. The chain uses TRBV9 and TRBJ2-5, with 9 positions matching TRBD1. From germline, CDR1 is SGDLS and CDR2 YYNGEE. Trimming cost V 3 bases and J 5 bases; bases outside gene matches: 5. The CDR3 is 14 residues long. The CDR3 protein is CASSGTGGGETQYF. The DNA for the CDR3 is TGTGCCAGCAGCGGCACAGGGGGCGGGGAGACCCAGTACTTC.

The chain carries TRBV2 and TRBJ1-2; 7 bases are a match to TRBD1. V dropped 4 bases and J dropped 10; count of bases not matched to a gene: 27. Germline lookup yields CDR1 SNHLY and CDR2 FYNNEI. There are 19 residues in the CDR3. Written as DNA, the CDR3 is TGTGCCAGCAGTGGATTAGGGGGCGTTGAAGGTTATGGATTGTTAGACTACACCTTC. It encodes CASSGLGGVEGYGLLDYTF. The whole variable domain, filled in from reference TRBV2 and TRBJ1-2, reads EPEVTQTPSHQVTQMGQEVILRCVPISNHLYFYWYRQILGQKVEFLVSFYNNEISEKSEIFDDQFSVERPDGSNFTLKIRSTKLEDSAMYFCASSGLGGVEGYGLLDYTFGSGTRLTVV.

This chain joins TRBV4-2 and TRBJ1-1; 8 nucleotides match TRBD1. This CDR3 is 16 amino acids long. CDR1 is LGHNA, CDR2 YNFKEQ, per germline. Unmatched junction bases numbered 8, after V lost 5 bases and J lost 0 bases. The CDR3 loop is CASSTRGQDMNTEAFF. CDR3 coding DNA: TGTGCCAGCAGCACTAGGGGACAGGATATGAACACTGAAGCTTTCTTT.

The genes are TRBV27 and TRBJ2-6; weak D call: TRBD1 (5 bases). Germline V gene lookup returns CDR1 MNHEY and CDR2 SMNVEV (reference sequence). V was pared by 3 bases and J by 1 base, with 7 bases between. This CDR3 region has 15 residues. The CDR3: CASSFQGSGANVLTF. Written as DNA, the CDR3 is TGTGCCAGCAGTTTCCAGGGTTCTGGGGCCAACGTCCTGACTTTC.

Comment on this clone: Different DNA sequences within this sample yield the same CDR3. The rearrangement links TRBV7-9 to TRBJ2-7; maybe TRBD2 (5 bases). This CDR3 has 13 residues. V dropped 5 bases and J dropped 4 bases, with 12 bases sitting between them. Germline values: CDR1 SEHNR, CDR2 FQNEAQ (reference sequence). The CDR3 spells CASSLIEGYEQYF. DNA of the CDR3: TGTGCCAGCAGCCTCATTGAGGGATACGAGCAGTACTTC.